This is a list of T cell receptor beta chains from one sample in a study of T cell repertoires in cytomegalovirus infection. No antigens are known for them. TCRdb called the reads again in MiXCR, with one record for every CDR3 protein. The table records 570,000 or so distinct CDR3 sequences, approximately 40% of them present only once. Source: cultured PBMCs, taken from culture after CMV antigen stimulation. The receptors stem from a human donor in good health (CMV status not recorded). Some clones in this sample may be carry-over from other donors' samples. Each CDR3 is given with its conserved first and last residue. D genes are given only for firm matches. Clone sizes are given selectively: once, few, many, or a class where the clone is expanded.

D	V	J	size	CDR3	DNA
-	TRBV15	TRBJ2-7	-	CATSRGERAEQYF	TGTGCCACCAGCAGAGGTGAGAGGGCCGAGCAGTACTTC
-	TRBV6-6	TRBJ2-3	-	CASSYSGGARSTDTQYF	TGTGCCAGCAGTTACTCAGGGGGGGCGAGAAGCACAGATACGCAGTATTTT
-	TRBV14	TRBJ2-5	-	CASSQSTSGYQETQYF	TGTGCCAGCAGCCAGTCGACTAGTGGGTACCAAGAGACCCAGTACTTC
-	TRBV20-1	TRBJ2-3	-	CSAVGLFSDTQYF	TGCAGTGCAGTCGGGCTTTTTTCGGATACGCAGTATTTT
-	TRBV5-4	TRBJ2-5	-	CASTHWTGKETQYF	TGTGCCAGCACCCACTGGACCGGGAAAGAGACCCAGTACTTC
TRBD1	TRBV10-3	TRBJ1-1	-	CAISESWGQGNLDTEAFF	TGTGCCATCAGTGAGTCATGGGGACAGGGTAACCTGGACACTGAAGCTTTCTTT
-	TRBV7-4	TRBJ1-6	few	CASSLQSGPLHF	TGTGCCAGCAGCTTACAATCCGGACCCCTCCACTTT
-	TRBV19	TRBJ2-1	-	CASSIERSLEYNEQFF	TGTGCCAGTAGTATTGAGAGGAGTCTAGAATACAATGAGCAGTTCTTC
-	TRBV6-6	TRBJ1-5	-	CASSYSIGGGPWDQPQHF	TGTGCCAGCAGTTACTCGATAGGGGGGGGCCCATGGGATCAGCCCCAGCATTTT
-	TRBV3-1	TRBJ2-5	-	CASSQVGATQYF	TGTGCCAGCAGCCAAGTTGGGGCTACCCAGTACTTC
-	TRBV7-2	TRBJ2-2	-	CASSLPGGVLFF	TGTGCCAGCAGCTTACCCGGCGGGGTGCTGTTTTTT
-	TRBV6-6	TRBJ2-7	-	CASSRRVEYEQYF	TGTGCCAGCAGTCGTAGGGTCGAATACGAGCAGTACTTC
TRBD2	TRBV10-3	TRBJ2-7	-	CAIRQGLAGDYEQYF	TGTGCCATCAGACAGGGACTAGCGGGGGACTACGAGCAGTACTTC
-	TRBV12-3/TRBV12-4	TRBJ2-1	-	CASSFYGSSYNEQFF	TGTGCCAGCAGTTTTTACGGCAGTTCCTACAATGAGCAGTTCTTC